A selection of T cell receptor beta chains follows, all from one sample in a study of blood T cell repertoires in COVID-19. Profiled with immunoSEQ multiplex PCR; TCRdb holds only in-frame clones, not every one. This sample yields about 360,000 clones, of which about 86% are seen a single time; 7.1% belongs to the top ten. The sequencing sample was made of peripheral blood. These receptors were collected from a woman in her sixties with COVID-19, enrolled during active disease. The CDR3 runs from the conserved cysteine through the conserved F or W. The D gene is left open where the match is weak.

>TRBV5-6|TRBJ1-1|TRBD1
CASSRDRGRAEAFF
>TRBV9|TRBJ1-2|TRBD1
CASSVDPGGHGYTF
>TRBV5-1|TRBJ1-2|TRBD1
CASMTGDRGRADYIYTF
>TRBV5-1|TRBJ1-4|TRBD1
CASSADRVGEKLFF
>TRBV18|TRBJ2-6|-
CASSPIGGGANVLTF
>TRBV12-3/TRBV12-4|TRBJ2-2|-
CASSFSWSGELFF
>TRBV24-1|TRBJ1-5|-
CATSDLQWGDGQPQHF
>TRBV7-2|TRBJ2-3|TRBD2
CASSPGGGATDTQYF
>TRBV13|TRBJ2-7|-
CASSLVSVYEQYF
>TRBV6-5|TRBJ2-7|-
CASRTTGEQYF
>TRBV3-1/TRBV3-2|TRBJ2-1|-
CASNPSGANNEQFF
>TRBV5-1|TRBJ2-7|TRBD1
CASSRDRGLYEQYF
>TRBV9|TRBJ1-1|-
CASSVTGSGTEAFF
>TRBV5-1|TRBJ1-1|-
CASSIRTGNTEAFF
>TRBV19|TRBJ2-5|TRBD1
CASSIGGTGEETQYF
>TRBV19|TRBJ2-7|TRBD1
CASSSRTGGYEQYF
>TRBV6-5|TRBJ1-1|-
CAIIQHRRGNTEAFF
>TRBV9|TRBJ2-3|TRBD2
CASSATSESTDTQYF
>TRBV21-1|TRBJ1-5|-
CASSFQGCQPQHF
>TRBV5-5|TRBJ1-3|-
CASINGASGNTIYF